This TCR beta chain was obtained from a study of T cells in Graves' hyperthyroidism and ophthalmopathy. The overall study: Prior to any treatment, at the point of initial diagnosis, peripheral blood was collected. Findings of the study overall: The model made its ophthalmopathy prediction, and onset followed a median about 5.9 months later. Blood also held most thyroid clonotypes expanded beyond 0.001.

Ten or more counts support this clonotype. As yet, its antigen is unknown. It was RNA transcripts that yielded the amplified TCR beta CDR3 regions. The primer set for the first-round RT-PCR of the TCR CDR3 was HTBI. Each CDR3 protein gets one entry after TCRdb re-called the multiplex PCR reads with MiXCR. The data contain 250,000 or so distinct CDR3 sequences, less than 15% of them seen just once; the ten biggest clones take up less than 15%. The germline CDR1 and CDR2 sequences are SGHRS and YFSETQ. The V and J ends lost 1 base and 2 bases respectively, with 9 bases between them. CDR3 length equals 15 residues.

The chain is built from TRBV5-1 and TRBJ2-2, with unresolved D. Sequencing was performed on blood. The TCR was taken from a woman between 35 and 50 years old with Graves' hyperthyroidism that later progressed to Graves' ophthalmopathy. The CDR3 DNA is TGCGCCAGCAGCTTGAGGACCCCAAACACCGGGGAGCTGTTTTTT. Protein sequence: CASSLRTPNTGELFF.